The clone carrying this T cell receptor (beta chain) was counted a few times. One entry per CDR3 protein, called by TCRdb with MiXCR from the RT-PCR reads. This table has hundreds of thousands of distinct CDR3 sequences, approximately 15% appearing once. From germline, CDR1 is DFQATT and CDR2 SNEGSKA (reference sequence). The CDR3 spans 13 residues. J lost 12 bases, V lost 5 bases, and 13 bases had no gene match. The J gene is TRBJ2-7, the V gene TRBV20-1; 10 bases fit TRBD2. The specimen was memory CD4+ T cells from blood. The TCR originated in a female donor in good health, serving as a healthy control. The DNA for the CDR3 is TGCAGTGCTGAACCTAGCGGGAGCCCCAAGGGGTACTTC. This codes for CSAEPSGSPKGYF.